This T cell receptor (beta chain) appears in the sequencing data of a study of CD8 T cells in ankylosing spondylitis. This clonotype was recorded a few times. Its cognate antigen is unknown. The V end was cut by 3 bases, the J end by 4 bases, with 13 bases between. The CDR3 contains 15 residues. From germline, CDR1 is SGHAT and CDR2 FQNNGV. Researchers built TCR beta libraries using quantitative 5'-RACE with molecular barcodes. TCRdb used MiXCR to reprocess the 5' RACE reads, holding one entry per CDR3 protein. The sample carries roughly 450,000 distinct CDR3 sequences, about 25% recorded once. Whole-study results and caveats: What seemed typical of ankylosing spondylitis blood was a TCR beta motif built from about 8 highly homologous variants.

Sequencing was performed on blood, either unsorted or a sorted T cell fraction (not recorded which). The chain is built from TRBV11-2 and TRBJ2-1; D is possibly TRBD1 or TRBD2 (5 bases each). This receptor was taken from a male donor with ankylosing spondylitis. CDR3: CASSFSGTLYNEQFF. The DNA of the CDR3 is TGTGCCAGCAGCTTTTCCGGGACCCTATACAATGAGCAGTTCTTC.